A selection of T cell receptor beta chains follows, all from one sample in a study of blood T cell repertoires in COVID-19. Some clones are missing from TCRdb's copy, which holds only in-frame ones; the method was immunoSEQ multiplex PCR. The table lists some 200,000 clones, around 80% of them singletons. Sequenced: peripheral blood. Receptors were obtained from a woman over 75 with acute or convalescent COVID-19. Both conserved end residues are part of each CDR3. A D gene is named only where the DNA matches it firmly. Clone size is not always given. Where it is, it says once, few, many or a class for expanded clones.

v_call: TRBV6-2/TRBV6-3; d_call: TRBD2; clone_size: NA; j_call: TRBJ2-3; cdr3_aa: CASSQLAVGTDTQYF
v_call: TRBV7-6; d_call: TRBD1; clone_size: NA; j_call: TRBJ2-1; cdr3_aa: CASSLVSGQGVPFTLYNEQFF
v_call: TRBV20-1; d_call: NA; clone_size: few; j_call: TRBJ2-5; cdr3_aa: CSASWRQETQYF
v_call: TRBV18; d_call: NA; clone_size: NA; j_call: TRBJ2-7; cdr3_aa: CASSWGRGSSYEQYF
v_call: TRBV19; d_call: NA; clone_size: NA; j_call: TRBJ1-6; cdr3_aa: CASTREGAYNSPLHF
v_call: TRBV3-1/TRBV3-2; d_call: NA; clone_size: NA; j_call: TRBJ2-1; cdr3_aa: CASSPSPTGGNYNEQFF
v_call: TRBV5-1; d_call: NA; clone_size: few; j_call: TRBJ1-2; cdr3_aa: CASSLVPRGYGYTF
v_call: TRBV11-3; d_call: TRBD1; clone_size: NA; j_call: TRBJ1-1; cdr3_aa: CASSLTGENTEAFF
v_call: TRBV10-3; d_call: TRBD1; clone_size: few; j_call: TRBJ2-7; cdr3_aa: CAISEQGAKDEQYF
v_call: TRBV7-8; d_call: TRBD1; clone_size: NA; j_call: TRBJ2-7; cdr3_aa: CASSLDRFQQYF
v_call: TRBV14; d_call: TRBD1; clone_size: NA; j_call: TRBJ2-3; cdr3_aa: CASSPGQGGTDTQYF
v_call: TRBV28; d_call: NA; clone_size: NA; j_call: TRBJ1-5; cdr3_aa: CASSSPRQEQPQHF
v_call: TRBV7-2; d_call: NA; clone_size: few; j_call: TRBJ1-3; cdr3_aa: CASSLEQGNGNTIYF
v_call: TRBV7-2; d_call: TRBD1; clone_size: NA; j_call: TRBJ2-1; cdr3_aa: CASTEGQVFNEQFF
v_call: TRBV5-1; d_call: TRBD1; clone_size: NA; j_call: TRBJ1-2; cdr3_aa: CASSLETGINYGYTF
v_call: TRBV7-6; d_call: TRBD2; clone_size: few; j_call: TRBJ2-2; cdr3_aa: CASRLGLAGRTGELFF
v_call: TRBV6-2/TRBV6-3; d_call: NA; clone_size: NA; j_call: TRBJ2-5; cdr3_aa: CASSQGTIQETQYF
v_call: TRBV5-5; d_call: NA; clone_size: NA; j_call: TRBJ1-5; cdr3_aa: CASSLDSYSNQPQHF
v_call: TRBV28; d_call: NA; clone_size: NA; j_call: TRBJ1-2; cdr3_aa: CASTYHRGSGYTF
v_call: TRBV3-1/TRBV3-2; d_call: TRBD2; clone_size: NA; j_call: TRBJ2-3; cdr3_aa: CASSQGSGGSDTQYF
v_call: TRBV30; d_call: TRBD1; clone_size: NA; j_call: TRBJ1-1; cdr3_aa: CACYPGQGQTEAFF
v_call: TRBV5-1; d_call: TRBD1; clone_size: NA; j_call: TRBJ1-4; cdr3_aa: CASSLRLGTGVDNEKLFF
v_call: TRBV28; d_call: TRBD1; clone_size: NA; j_call: TRBJ2-7; cdr3_aa: CASTGGYEQYF